The 25 T cell receptor beta chains reported below all come from one sample, sequenced in a study of T-cell memory formation after mild COVID-19. MiXCR, applied by TCRdb to the 5' RACE reads, yields one record per CDR3 protein. The sample yields fewer than 150,000 distinct CDR3 sequences, 5% to 6.5% seen once. The specimen sequenced was PBMCs or a T cell subset sorted from them (not recorded which). These receptors all come from an adult woman who had mild COVID-19 (a few samples of this study predate the infection). Cell type and time point are not known.

This clonotype was seen only a few times. The gene calls are TRBV11-3 and TRBJ2-7, with D maybe TRBD2 (6 bases). This CDR3 comprises 16 residues. V was shortened by 1 base and J by 3 bases, with 16 bases between the two germline ends. Germline lookup yields CDR1 SGHNT and CDR2 YENEEA. The CDR3 region has the DNA TGTGCCAGCAGCTTAGGCCGTAGACTAGGAAGCTACGAGCAGTACTTC. Translating gives CASSLGRRLGSYEQYF. The variable domain in full, completed from reference TRBV11-3 and TRBJ2-7, reads EAGVVQSPRYKIIEKKQPVAFWCNPISGHNTLYWYLQNLGQGPELLIRYENEEAVDDSQLPKDRFSAERLKGVDSTLKIQPAELGDSAVYLCASSLGRRLGSYEQYFGPGTRLTVT.

This clonotype was counted only a few times. The chain joins TRBV11-1 to TRBJ1-1, with D unclear. The ends were cut back, 3 bases at V and 4 bases at J, with 9 bases in the middle. Germline V gene lookup returns CDR1 SGHAT and CDR2 FQDESV (reference sequence). The CDR3 length is 13 residues. The chain's CDR3 is CASSFRRITEAFF. The CDR3 nucleotides are TGTGCCAGCAGCTTCCGGAGGATCACTGAAGCTTTCTTT. Full variable domain (missing parts from reference TRBV11-1 and TRBJ1-1): EAEVAQSPRYKITEKSQAVAFWCDPISGHATLYWYRQILGQGPELLVQFQDESVVDDSQLPKDRFSAERLKGVDSTLKIQPAELGDSAMYLCASSFRRITEAFFGQGTRLTVV.

This clonotype was found many times. This rearrangement joins TRBV3-1 to TRBJ1-2; 7 bases fit TRBD1. Germline lookup yields CDR1 LGHDT and CDR2 YNNKEL (reference sequence). The V and J ends lost 1 base and 1 base, in that order; junction bases with no gene match: 3. CDR3 length: 15 amino acids. CDR3 residues: CASSQGSGGNYGYTF. Here the CDR3 DNA reads TGTGCCAGCAGCCAAGGATCAGGGGGTAACTATGGCTACACCTTC.

The chain has TRBV15 and TRBJ2-1; D is unclear. V lost 1 base and J 7 bases, leaving 8 bases between the germline ends. The germline CDR1 and CDR2 sequences are LNHNV and YYDKDF (reference sequence). This CDR3 spans 13 amino acids. CDR3 sequence: CATSRARLNEQFF. The CDR3 DNA reads TGTGCCACCAGCAGAGCCAGGCTTAATGAGCAGTTCTTC.

This clonotype was seen at least ten times. The V gene is TRBV20-1, the J gene TRBJ2-2; D is possibly TRBD2 (6 bases). From germline, CDR1 is DFQATT and CDR2 SNEGSKA (reference sequence). The CDR3 is made up of 14 amino acids. Deletions cut 6 bases from V and 0 bases from J, with 11 bases between. The CDR3 DNA reads TGCAGTGCCCCAGGGAGGCCGAACACCGGGGAGCTGTTTTTT. As protein: CSAPGRPNTGELFF.

This chain links TRBV6-5 with TRBJ2-7, with D hard to call. Germline-derived CDR1 and CDR2 are MNHEY and SVGAGI. Trimming shortened V by 8 bases and J by 2 bases, and 7 bases separated the two germline ends. This CDR3 spans 11 amino acids. As DNA, the CDR3 is TGTGCCAGCTGGGATCCCTACGAGCAGTACTTC. Its protein product is CASWDPYEQYF.

V gene TRBV2 combines with J gene TRBJ1-2; TRBD1 matches at 7 bases. Per the germline V gene, CDR1 is SNHLY and CDR2 is FYNNEI. This CDR3 has 13 amino acids. The trim removed 6 bases at V and 4 bases at J, leaving 5 bases unmatched. The DNA of the CDR3 is TGTGCCAGCAGGGCAGGGGGGGTCTATGGCTACACCTTC. It yields the protein CASRAGGVYGYTF.

The chain couples TRBV12-3 or TRBV12-4 to TRBJ1-3; possibly TRBD1 for D (6 bases). V was shortened by 3 bases and J by 3 bases, with 18 bases between the two germline ends. The CDR3 extends over 17 amino acids. The CDR3 coding sequence is TGTGCCAGCAGTTTCTACGGTCGGGGGGCGAGTGGAAACACCATATATTTT. The encoded protein is CASSFYGRGASGNTIYF.

Here the CDR3 DNA reads TGTGCCACCCTGGGAGCGGTAAGTTCATCTTATCAGCCCCAGCATTTT. As protein: CATLGAVSSSYQPQHF. The chain uses TRBV6-6 and TRBJ1-5; D call uncertain. Germline CDR1 is MNHNY and CDR2 is SVGAGI (reference sequence). CDR3 length equals 16 residues. Trimming removed 10 bases from V and 5 bases from J, with 24 bases in between.

This clonotype turned up a few times. The chain employs TRBV19 and TRBJ1-1, with D tentatively TRBD1 (5 bases). The germline gives CDR1 LNHDA, CDR2 SQIVND (reference sequence). This CDR3 has 15 amino acids. The germline V and J ends were trimmed by 6 bases and 1 base, with 15 bases remaining between them. CDR3 sequence: CASRKGTAANTEAFF. CDR3 nucleotide sequence: TGTGCCAGTAGAAAAGGGACGGCTGCGAACACTGAAGCTTTCTTT.

This clonotype was seen ten or more times. This chain links TRBV18 with TRBJ2-3; D ambiguous. The germline V gene encodes CDR1 KGHSH and CDR2 LQKENI. Trimming took off 2 bases at V and 0 bases at J, with 9 bases between the two ends. This CDR3 has 15 amino acids. The chain's CDR3 is CASSPIAASTDTQYF. The CDR3 DNA is TGTGCCAGCTCACCAATTGCGGCAAGCACAGATACGCAGTATTTT.

In this sample, this clonotype turned up many times. The chain uses TRBV7-8 and TRBJ2-1, with 8 bases matching TRBD1. CDR1 is SGHVS, CDR2 FQNEAQ, per germline. V was pared by 3 bases and J by 7 bases, with 8 bases of the junction left unmatched. The CDR3 length is 15 residues. CDR3 region: CASSLVRTGRNEQFF. CDR3 bases: TGTGCCAGCAGCTTGGTAAGGACAGGGCGGAATGAGCAGTTCTTC.

Of note for this clonotype: This clone may be a read error of a much larger clone one base away. The gene calls are TRBV12-3 or TRBV12-4 and TRBJ2-1; 9 bases fit TRBD2. V trimming: 5 bases; J trimming: 5 bases; junction bases outside the gene matches: 7. CDR3 size: 15 residues. CDR3 sequence (DNA): TGTGCCAGCAGTAGAACGCGGGAGGGTCACAATGAGCAGTTCTTC. Translated, it gives CASSRTREGHNEQFF.

This clonotype was seen repeatedly, ten times or more. The chain recombines TRBV6-5 with TRBJ2-7; D may be TRBD1 (6 bases). Germline CDR1 reads MNHEY; CDR2 reads SVGAGI. Trimming left V 4 bases short and J 9 bases short, with 13 bases between. The CDR3 totals 12 residues. As DNA, the CDR3 is TGTGCCAGCAGTTCGTGGGGACAAGGGCAGTACTTC. Encoded protein: CASSSWGQGQYF.

This clonotype was observed many times. This chain connects TRBV7-2 to TRBJ2-7, with D possibly TRBD1 on 7 matching bases. Germline-derived CDR1 and CDR2 are SGHTA and FQGNSA. Trimming removed 6 bases at V and 4 bases at J, with 19 bases between. There are 15 residues in the CDR3. For the CDR3, the DNA is TGTGCCAGCAGTCAGACAGGGAGGACCAAGTACGAGCAGTACTTC. The encoded protein is CASSQTGRTKYEQYF.

This clonotype was observed many times. The chain recombines TRBV20-1 with TRBJ2-5, with unresolved D. The CDR3 is made up of 10 amino acids. The V and J ends lost 0 bases and 4 bases respectively, with 0 bases between them. Germline V gene data show CDR1 as DFQATT and CDR2 as SNEGSKA (reference sequence). The CDR3 is CSAREETQYF. CDR3 nucleotides: TGCAGTGCTAGAGAAGAGACCCAGTACTTC.

The sample holds many counts of this clonotype. The gene calls are TRBV7-9 and TRBJ2-1; no firm D call. The germline V gene encodes CDR1 SEHNR and CDR2 FQNEAQ (reference sequence). The length of the CDR3 is 15 residues. Trimming cost V 0 bases and J 6 bases, with 12 bases left between them. The CDR3 region is CASSLAFGPSNEQFF. As DNA, the CDR3 is TGTGCCAGCAGCTTAGCGTTCGGTCCGTCCAATGAGCAGTTCTTC. Based on the CDR3 plus reference TRBV7-9 and TRBJ2-1, the full variable domain is DTGVSQNPRHKITKRGQNVTFRCDPISEHNRLYWYRQTLGQGPEFLTYFQNEAQLEKSRLLSDRFSAERPKGSFSTLEIQRTEQGDSAMYLCASSLAFGPSNEQFFGPGTRLTVL.

In this sample, this clonotype turned up many times. The J gene is TRBJ2-1, the V gene TRBV4-3; D may be TRBD1 or TRBD2 (6 bases each). Germline values: CDR1 LGHNA, CDR2 YSLEER. The CDR3 sequence is 16 residues long. The V gene lost 0 bases and the J gene lost 4 bases, with 13 bases spanning the gap. The CDR3 region has the DNA TGCGCCAGCAGCCAAGAATTGACTAGGGGGTACAATGAGCAGTTCTTC. Translated, it gives CASSQELTRGYNEQFF.

This clonotype was detected ten times or more. The chain recombines TRBV20-1 with TRBJ2-3, with 8 bases that match TRBD1. Germline CDR1 and CDR2: DFQATT and SNEGSKA (reference sequence). There are 16 residues in the CDR3. Losses at the gene ends were 6 bases for V and 0 bases for J; bases not matched to a gene: 11. This chain's CDR3 is CSAPDRGRPSTDTQYF. As DNA, the CDR3 is TGCAGTGCGCCAGACAGGGGAAGACCTAGCACAGATACGCAGTATTTT.

The chain has TRBV20-1 and TRBJ1-2, with a weak D call TRBD1 (5 bases). Per germline, CDR1 DFQATT and CDR2 SNEGSKA (reference sequence). Trimming removed 0 bases at V and 4 bases at J, with 12 bases between. CDR3 length equals 14 residues. Here the CDR3 DNA reads TGCAGTGCTAGAGAGGGCACGGGACTCTATGGCTACACCTTC. Translating gives CSAREGTGLYGYTF.

This clonotype was seen only a few times. CDR3 nucleotide sequence: TGTGCCAGCAGCCGATCAGGGGGCTTCTCTGGAAACACCATATATTTT. Encoded protein: CASSRSGGFSGNTIYF. J is TRBJ1-3 and V is TRBV7-9, with 8 bases matching TRBD1. V lost 5 bases, J lost 0 bases, and 6 bases stayed unmatched. CDR3 length: 16 amino acids. CDR1 SEHNR and CDR2 FQNEAQ come from the germline V gene (reference sequence).

The chain carries TRBV20-1 and TRBJ1-5, with 10 bases aligning to TRBD1. CDR3 size: 14 residues. V shed 5 bases, J shed 5 bases, and the junction held 6 bases outside the gene matches. Germline V lookup: CDR1 DFQATT, CDR2 SNEGSKA (reference sequence). The CDR3 sequence is CSAWETGGDQPQHF. For the CDR3, the DNA is TGCAGTGCTTGGGAGACAGGGGGCGATCAGCCCCAGCATTTT.

The J gene is TRBJ2-5, the V gene TRBV4-2; 13 bases align to TRBD2. The CDR3 length is 17 residues. From germline, CDR1 is LGHNA and CDR2 YNFKEQ. Trimming took 2 bases from V and 4 from J; bases not matched to a gene: 7. The CDR3: CASSQQLAGGGRETQYF. CDR3 DNA sequence: TGTGCCAGCAGCCAACAACTAGCGGGAGGGGGAAGAGAGACCCAGTACTTC.

The table lists this clonotype with a few counts. The CDR3 sequence is CASSLVEGRRTEAFF. The CDR3 bases are TGTGCCAGCAGCTTGGTCGAGGGGCGCCGGACTGAAGCTTTCTTT. The chain has TRBV5-5 and TRBJ1-1, with D perhaps matching TRBD1 (5 bases). The length of the CDR3 is 15 residues. Germline assignment: CDR1 SGHKS and CDR2 YYEKEE (reference sequence). V shed 0 bases and J shed 5 bases, with 14 bases lying between them.

This clonotype was recorded at least ten times. V and J are TRBV5-8 and TRBJ2-5, with 7 positions matching TRBD1. The V gene end was trimmed by 2 bases and the J gene end by 5 bases; junction bases not matched to a gene: 9. The CDR3 is made up of 15 amino acids. CDR1 and CDR2 (germline): SGHTS, YDEGEE. The CDR3 bases are TGTGCCAGCAGCTTCGGGACAGACCTCGGGGAGACCCAGTACTTC. The encoded protein is CASSFGTDLGETQYF.